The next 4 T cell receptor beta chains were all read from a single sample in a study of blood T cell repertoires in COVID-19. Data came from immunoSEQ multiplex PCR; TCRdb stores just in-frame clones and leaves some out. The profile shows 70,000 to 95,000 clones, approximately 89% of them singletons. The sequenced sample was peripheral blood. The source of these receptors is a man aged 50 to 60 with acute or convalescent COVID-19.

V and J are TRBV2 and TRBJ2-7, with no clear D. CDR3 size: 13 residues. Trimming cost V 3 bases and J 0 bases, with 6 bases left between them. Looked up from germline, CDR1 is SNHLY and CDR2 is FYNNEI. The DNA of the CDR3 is TGTGCCAGCAGTGACCCTAGCTCCTACGAGCAGTACGTC. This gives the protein CASSDPSSYEQYV.

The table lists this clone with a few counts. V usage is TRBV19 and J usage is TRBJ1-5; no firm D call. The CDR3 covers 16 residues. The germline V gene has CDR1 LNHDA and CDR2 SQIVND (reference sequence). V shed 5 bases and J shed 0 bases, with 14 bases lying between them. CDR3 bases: TGTGCCAGTAGTTCTATCCGGGAAGGTAGCAATCAGCCCCAGCATTTT. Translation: CASSSIREGSNQPQHF.

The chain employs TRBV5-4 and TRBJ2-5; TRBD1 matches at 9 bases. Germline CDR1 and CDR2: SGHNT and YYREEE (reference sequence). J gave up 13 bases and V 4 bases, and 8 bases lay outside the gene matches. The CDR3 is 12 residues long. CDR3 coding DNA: TGTGCCAGCAGCATGGGGACAGGGCTGATGTACTTC. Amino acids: CASSMGTGLMYF.

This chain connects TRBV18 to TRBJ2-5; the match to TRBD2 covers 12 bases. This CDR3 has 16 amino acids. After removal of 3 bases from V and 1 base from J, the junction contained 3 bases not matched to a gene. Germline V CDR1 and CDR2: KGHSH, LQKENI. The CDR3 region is CASSPAGLAGQETQYF. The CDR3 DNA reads TGTGCCAGCTCACCGGCGGGACTAGCGGGCCAAGAGACCCAGTACTTC.